These 6 T cell receptor beta chains share one sample of origin, sequenced in a study of blood T cell repertoires in COVID-19. The protocol was immunoSEQ multiplex PCR, while the TCRdb copy is restricted to in-frame clones and leaves out a portion. Here the sample spans approximately 200,000 clones, around nine tenths being singletons. Specimen: peripheral blood. Source of these receptors: a man between 60 and 70 years old who had recovered from COVID-19.

This clone showed up just a few times. The V call is TRBV12-3 or TRBV12-4, the J call TRBJ2-1; D gene uncertain. Trimming removed 4 bases at V and 8 bases at J, with 12 bases between. This CDR3 region has 13 residues. CDR3 loop: CASSSPLADEQFF. Written as DNA, the CDR3 is TGTGCCAGCAGTTCCCCTTTAGCAGATGAGCAGTTCTTC.

J is TRBJ2-5 and V is TRBV19; tentative D call: TRBD2 (6 bases). CDR3 length: 15 amino acids. Germline V gene lookup returns CDR1 LNHDA and CDR2 SQIVND (reference sequence). The germline V and J ends were trimmed by 6 bases and 1 base, with 15 bases remaining between them. The CDR3 reads CASRVGLSIQETQYF. The CDR3 coding sequence is TGTGCCAGTAGAGTGGGACTCTCCATCCAAGAGACCCAGTACTTC.

V gene TRBV28 combines with J gene TRBJ2-7; 8 bases are a match to TRBD1. The germline V gene encodes CDR1 MDHEN and CDR2 SYDVKM. After removal of 5 bases from V and 4 bases from J, the junction contained 10 bases not matched to a gene. This CDR3 region has 15 residues. The CDR3 spells CASSQGQAGLYEQYF. The CDR3 DNA follows: TGTGCCAGCAGTCAGGGACAGGCTGGGCTTTACGAGCAGTACTTC.

This rearrangement joins TRBV7-3 to TRBJ1-6, with 7 positions matching TRBD1. The germline gives CDR1 SGHTA, CDR2 FQGTGA. The CDR3 consists of 14 residues. With V trimmed by 6 bases and J by 10 bases, 9 bases remained unmatched. CDR3 coding DNA: TGTGCCAGCAGGCAGGGGGGATCTCGATCACCCCTCCACTTT. The encoded protein is CASRQGGSRSPLHF.

V is TRBV6-6 and J is TRBJ2-7, with D perhaps matching TRBD1 (5 bases). Trimming removed 4 bases at V and 3 bases at J, with 7 bases between. CDR1 is MNHNY and CDR2 is SVGAGI in the germline V gene (reference sequence). The CDR3 has 12 amino acids. This chain's CDR3 is CASSSGYYEQYF. The CDR3 nucleotides read TGTGCCAGCAGTTCAGGGTACTACGAGCAGTACTTC.

This chain connects TRBV7-3 to TRBJ2-2, with a tentative D call TRBD2 (6 bases). Trimming took 6 bases from V and 7 from J, leaving 15 bases between them. The CDR3 extends over 14 amino acids. Germline V gene lookup returns CDR1 SGHTA and CDR2 FQGTGA. The CDR3 DNA is TGTGCCAGCAGGCCGTCGGGAGACGGCGGGGAGCTGTTTTTT. Translated: CASRPSGDGGELFF.